This T cell receptor (beta chain) was retrieved from a study of PD-1 blockade in classical Hodgkin lymphoma. The study, taken as a whole, reports: The drivers behind the repertoire differences, possibly disease activity or prior therapy, remain undefined. Relative to healthy donors, newly diagnosed patients reportedly had lower baseline TCR diversity, which was reported as lower still in relapsed/refractory patients.

The length of the CDR3 is 15 residues. The germline gives CDR1 MNHNS, CDR2 SASEGT. V lost 6 bases and J lost 6; bases outside the gene matches: 11. The time point was: newly diagnosed, previously untreated cHL patient sample. CD4+ T cells were purified from thawed PBMCs by negative selection. It was PBMCs in newly diagnosed, untreated classical Hodgkin lymphoma that served as comparison. This clone appeared a few times. The antigen remains unidentified. Sequenced by immunoSEQ multiplex PCR; TCRdb stores in-frame clones only, minus some. Counted here are nearly 35,000 clones, 85% to 90% occurring once; the ten biggest clones make up approximately 0.2%.

Sequenced input: CD4+ T cells from blood. This receptor was identified in a human donor with classical Hodgkin lymphoma. The chain has TRBV6-1 and TRBJ1-2, with 9 bases identical to TRBD1. The CDR3 nucleotides read TGTGCCAGCAGGGACGCTATAAGACAGGGGGATGGCTACACCTTC. Translated, it gives CASRDAIRQGDGYTF.